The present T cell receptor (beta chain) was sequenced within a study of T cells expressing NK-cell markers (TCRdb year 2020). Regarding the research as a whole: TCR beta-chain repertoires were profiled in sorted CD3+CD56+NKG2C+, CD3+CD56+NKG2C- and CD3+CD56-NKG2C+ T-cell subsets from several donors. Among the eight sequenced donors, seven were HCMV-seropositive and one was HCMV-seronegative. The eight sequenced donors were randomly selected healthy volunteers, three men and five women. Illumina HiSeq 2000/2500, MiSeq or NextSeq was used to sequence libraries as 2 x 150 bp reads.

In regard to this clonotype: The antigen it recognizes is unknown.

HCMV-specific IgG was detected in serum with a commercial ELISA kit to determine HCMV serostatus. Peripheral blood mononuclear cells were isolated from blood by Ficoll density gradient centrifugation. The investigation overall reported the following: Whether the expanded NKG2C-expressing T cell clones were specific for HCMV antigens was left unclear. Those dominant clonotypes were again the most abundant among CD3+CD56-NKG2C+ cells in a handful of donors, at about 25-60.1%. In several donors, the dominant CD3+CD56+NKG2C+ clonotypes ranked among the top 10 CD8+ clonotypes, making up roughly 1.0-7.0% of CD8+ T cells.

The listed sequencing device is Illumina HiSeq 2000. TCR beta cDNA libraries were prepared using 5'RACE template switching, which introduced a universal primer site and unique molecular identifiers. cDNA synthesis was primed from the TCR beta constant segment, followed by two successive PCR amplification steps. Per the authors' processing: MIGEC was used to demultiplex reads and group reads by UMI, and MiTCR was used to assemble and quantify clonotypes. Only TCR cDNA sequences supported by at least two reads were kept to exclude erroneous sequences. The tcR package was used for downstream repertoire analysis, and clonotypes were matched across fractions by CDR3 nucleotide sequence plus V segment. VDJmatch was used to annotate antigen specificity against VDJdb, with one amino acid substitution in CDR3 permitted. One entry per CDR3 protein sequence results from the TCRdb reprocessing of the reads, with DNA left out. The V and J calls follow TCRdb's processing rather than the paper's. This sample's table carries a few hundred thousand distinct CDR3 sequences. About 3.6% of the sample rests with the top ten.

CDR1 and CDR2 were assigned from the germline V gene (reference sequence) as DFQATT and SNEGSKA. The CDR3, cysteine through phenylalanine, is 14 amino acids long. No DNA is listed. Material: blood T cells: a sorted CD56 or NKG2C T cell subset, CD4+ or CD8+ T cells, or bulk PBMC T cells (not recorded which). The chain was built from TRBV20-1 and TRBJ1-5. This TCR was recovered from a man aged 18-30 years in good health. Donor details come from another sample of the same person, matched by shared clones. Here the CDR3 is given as CSAGSGLLNQPQHF.